These T cell receptor beta chains were read from a single sample in a study of blood T cells in healthy people across ages. Each CDR3 protein gets one entry after TCRdb re-called the 5' RACE reads with MiXCR. The sample shows hundreds of thousands of distinct CDR3 sequences, 40% to 65% of them seen only once. Sequenced material: blood. These receptors were obtained from a man older than 75 in good health. CDR3s include the opening cysteine and the closing phenylalanine or tryptophan. A D gene is named only where the DNA matches it firmly. A row's size may be missing; if present it is once, few, many or a size class.

d_gene,abundance,len,v_gene,j_gene,CDR3nt,CDR3aa
NA,NA,15,TRBV25-1,TRBJ2-7,TGTGCCAGCAACGGGCAGGGGAAGAGCTCCTACGAGCAGTACTTC,CASNGQGKSSYEQYF
NA,NA,13,TRBV6-1,TRBJ2-1,TGTGCCAGCAGTCCCGCCTGGAGGGGGGAGCAGTTCTTC,CASSPAWRGEQFF
NA,NA,15,TRBV7-9,TRBJ2-7,TGTGCCAGCAGCCCCCCGGAGGACGTCCCAGGAAAGCAGTACTTC,CASSPPEDVPGKQYF
TRBD1,NA,17,TRBV27,TRBJ1-2,TGTGCCAGCTCGACAGTGGGCGGGACAGGGAATTTCTATGGCTACACCTTC,CASSTVGGTGNFYGYTF
NA,NA,14,TRBV5-1,TRBJ2-5,TGCGCCAGCAGCCCAGGACCGGCGGGAGAGACCCAGTACTTC,CASSPGPAGETQYF
TRBD2,few,16,TRBV7-8,TRBJ2-2,TGTGCCAGCAGCTCCAAGACTAGCGGTAACACCGGGGAGCTGTTTTTT,CASSSKTSGNTGELFF
NA,few,14,TRBV12-3/TRBV12-4,TRBJ1-2,TGTGCCAGCGCAAAGGGTGGAGGGGGAATTGGCTACACCTTC,CASAKGGGGIGYTF
NA,few,11,TRBV29-1,TRBJ2-1,TGCAGCGTTGCGGGGGCAGGTGTGCAGTTCTTC,CSVAGAGVQFF
NA,NA,14,TRBV3-1,TRBJ1-1,TGTGCCAGCCGCCTGAGGCAGGGCGAAGGGGGAGCTTTCTTT,CASRLRQGEGGAFF
NA,NA,12,TRBV20-1,TRBJ2-4,TGCAGTGCGACCCCCTCTGGCAACATTCAGTACTTC,CSATPSGNIQYF
TRBD1,many,14,TRBV25-1,TRBJ2-1,TGTGCCAGCAGGGACAGGGTGAACTACAATGAGCAGTTCTTC,CASRDRVNYNEQFF
NA,NA,11,TRBV27,TRBJ2-7,TGTGCCAGCGGGAGCGCGCGGGAGCAGTACTTC,CASGSAREQYF
TRBD1,NA,15,TRBV29-1,TRBJ1-2,TGCAGCGTTGTTTCCCCCCGAACAGGGGGCGCAGGCTACACCTTC,CSVVSPRTGGAGYTF
TRBD1,few,14,TRBV28,TRBJ1-2,TGTGCCAGCAGTTTACACAGGGGAGGCTATGGCTACACCTTC,CASSLHRGGYGYTF
NA,NA,15,TRBV9,TRBJ2-3,TGTGCCAGCAGCCTCTCCGCGGGGCTCCCAGATACGCAGTATTTT,CASSLSAGLPDTQYF
NA,NA,16,TRBV4-2,TRBJ2-5,TGTGCCAGCAGCCAAGGTGCTAGCGAGAGGGAAGAGACCCAGTACTTC,CASSQGASEREETQYF
NA,NA,14,TRBV29-1,TRBJ1-4,TGCAGCGTTGAGGGAATGGGACGGAATGAAAAACTGTTTTTT,CSVEGMGRNEKLFF
TRBD1,NA,17,TRBV18,TRBJ1-2,TGTGCCAGCTCACGTGCTGGGACAGGGTATTACGGCTATGGCTACACCTTC,CASSRAGTGYYGYGYTF
NA,NA,12,TRBV12-3/TRBV12-4,TRBJ2-1,TGTGCCAGCAGTTTAATCGTTTATGAGCAGTTCTTC,CASSLIVYEQFF
TRBD2,NA,16,TRBV7-9,TRBJ2-1,TGTGCCAGCAGCTTAGGACTAGCGGGAGGGCTGAATGAGCAGTTCTTC,CASSLGLAGGLNEQFF
NA,many,17,TRBV28,TRBJ2-7,TGTGCCAGCAGTACTAAAAAGGCGATTTACAGCTCCTACGAGCAGTACTTC,CASSTKKAIYSSYEQYF
TRBD1,NA,15,TRBV7-6,TRBJ2-7,TGTGCCAGCAGCTTAAGGGACAGGGATTCCGTCGAGCAGTACTTC,CASSLRDRDSVEQYF
NA,NA,15,TRBV5-1,TRBJ2-5,TGCGCCAGCAGCTTGGAGCGGGTATTTCAAGAGACCCAGTACTTC,CASSLERVFQETQYF
NA,NA,10,TRBV2,TRBJ2-5,TGTGCCGGCCAGGGTAAGACCCAGTACTTC,CAGQGKTQYF
NA,NA,16,TRBV4-2,TRBJ1-5,TGTGCCAGCAGCCCCGGGGGGATTCAGAGCAATCAGCCCCAGCATTTT,CASSPGGIQSNQPQHF
TRBD2,NA,15,TRBV20-1,TRBJ2-7,TGCAGTGCTAGGGGGACTAGCGGGAGGGGCCATGGGCAGTACTTC,CSARGTSGRGHGQYF
TRBD1,few,17,TRBV5-1,TRBJ1-1,TGCGCCAGCAGCTGGACAGGGGGCTTCGCTTCCAACACTGAAGCTTTCTTT,CASSWTGGFASNTEAFF
NA,NA,13,TRBV7-2,TRBJ2-1,TGTGCCAGCAGCTCCCGGACGCCGAATGAGCAGTTCTTC,CASSSRTPNEQFF
TRBD1,NA,15,TRBV5-1,TRBJ1-2,TGCGCCAGCAGTCCAGGGACAGGGGGCGCGAATGGCTACACCTTC,CASSPGTGGANGYTF
NA,few,18,TRBV21-1,TRBJ1-2,TGTGCCAGCAGCCAAATCGGGCAGCAGGAATTTACTAACTATGGCTACACCTTC,CASSQIGQQEFTNYGYTF
TRBD1,NA,14,TRBV27,TRBJ1-2,TGTGCCAGCAGTTCCGGACAGGGGATGTCCGGCTACACCTTC,CASSSGQGMSGYTF